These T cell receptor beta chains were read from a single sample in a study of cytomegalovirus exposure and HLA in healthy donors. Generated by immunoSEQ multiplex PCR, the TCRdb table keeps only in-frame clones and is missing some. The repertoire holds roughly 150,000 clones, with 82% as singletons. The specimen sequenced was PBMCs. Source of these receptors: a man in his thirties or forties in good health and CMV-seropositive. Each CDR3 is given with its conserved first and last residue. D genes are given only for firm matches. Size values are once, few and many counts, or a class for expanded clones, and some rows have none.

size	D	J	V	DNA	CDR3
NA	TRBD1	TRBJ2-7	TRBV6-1	TGTGCCAGCACCGACAGGGGATCCTACGAGCAGTACTTC	CASTDRGSYEQYF
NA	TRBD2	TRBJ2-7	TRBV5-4	TGTGCCAGCAGCTTGGGGACTAGCGGGAGCGAGCAGTACTTC	CASSLGTSGSEQYF
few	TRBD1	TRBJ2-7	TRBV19	TGTGCCAGTAGTATTAGGACAGGGGAGGTGGAGCAGTACTTC	CASSIRTGEVEQYF
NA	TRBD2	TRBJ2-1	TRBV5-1	TGCGCCAGCCGACAGACTAGCGGGTTCTCCAATGAGCAGTTCTTC	CASRQTSGFSNEQFF
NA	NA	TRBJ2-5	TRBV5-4	TGTGCCAGCAGCCCTACGTTGACGCTTGGGCGAGAGACCCAGTACTTC	CASSPTLTLGRETQYF
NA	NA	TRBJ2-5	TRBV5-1	TGCGCCAGCAGCCTAGGACAGTCTAAGCAAGAGACCCAGTACTTC	CASSLGQSKQETQYF
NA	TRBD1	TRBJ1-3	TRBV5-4	TGTGCCAGCAGCTTTGGTGGGACAGGGGTATCTGGAAACACCATATATTTT	CASSFGGTGVSGNTIYF
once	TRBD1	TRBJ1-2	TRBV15	TGTGCCACCAGCGGGGGACAGCTATATGGCTACACCTTC	CATSGGQLYGYTF
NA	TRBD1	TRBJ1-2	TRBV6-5	TGTGCCAGCAGGATGGACAGGGAAAACTATGGCTACACCTTC	CASRMDRENYGYTF
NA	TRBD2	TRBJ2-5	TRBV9	TGTGCCAGCAGCGTAGGAGGCGGGGGGCCCCCAGAGACCCAGTACTTC	CASSVGGGGPPETQYF
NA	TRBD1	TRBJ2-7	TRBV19	TGTGCCAGTAGTCCCTGGACAGGGTCCTCCTACGAGCAGTACTTC	CASSPWTGSSYEQYF
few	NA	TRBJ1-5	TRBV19	TGTGCCAGTAGTATGGCGGGGTCTACAGATCAGCCCCAGCATTTT	CASSMAGSTDQPQHF
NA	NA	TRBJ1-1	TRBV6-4	TGTGCCAGCAGACCTGACAGGCTGAACACTGAAGCTTTCTTT	CASRPDRLNTEAFF
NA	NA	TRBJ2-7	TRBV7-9	TGTGCCAGCAGCTTAGCGTTCGGGGACGAGCAGTACTTC	CASSLAFGDEQYF
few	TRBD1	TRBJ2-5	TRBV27	TGTGCCAGCAGTTTCGGAACAGGGGATGAGACCCAGTACTTC	CASSFGTGDETQYF
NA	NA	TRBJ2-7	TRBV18	TGTGCCAGCTCACCAATAGACTCCTACGAGCAGTACTTC	CASSPIDSYEQYF
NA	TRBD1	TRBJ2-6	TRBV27	TGTGCCAGCAGTTTGGTCAGGGGGAAGTCCCTGGACCCTGGGGCCAACGTCCTGACTTTC	CASSLVRGKSLDPGANVLTF
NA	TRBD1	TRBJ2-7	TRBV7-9	TGTGCCAGCAGCTTTCTGGACAGGCCGTACGAGCAGTACTTC	CASSFLDRPYEQYF
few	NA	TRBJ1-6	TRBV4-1	TGCGCCAGCAGCCAAGATTCCGGCAGGGGTTATAATTCACCCCTCCACTTT	CASSQDSGRGYNSPLHF
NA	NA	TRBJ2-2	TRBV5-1	TGCGCCAGCAGCTTCAAACAGGGCGTCACCGGGGAGCTGTTTTTT	CASSFKQGVTGELFF
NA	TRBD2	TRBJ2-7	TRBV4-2	TGTGCCAGCAGCCCCAGCGGGGGGTCCTACGAGCAGTACTTC	CASSPSGGSYEQYF
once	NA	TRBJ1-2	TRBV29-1	TGCAGCGTCGGGCGGGGGTGGGATGGCTACACCTTC	CSVGRGWDGYTF
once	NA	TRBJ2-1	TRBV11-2	TGTGCCAGCAGCGAGGGGCCGGGACTTCCGCGCCTCTTC	CASSEGPGLPRLF
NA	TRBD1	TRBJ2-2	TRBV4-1	TGCGCCAGCAGCCCGACAGGGGCCGGGGAGCTGTTTTTT	CASSPTGAGELFF
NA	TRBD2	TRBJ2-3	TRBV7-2	TGTGCCAGCAGCTTAGTAGGTAGCGGGGGGACAGATACGCAGTATTTT	CASSLVGSGGTDTQYF
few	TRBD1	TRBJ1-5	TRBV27	TGTGCCAGCAGCCTCCGGACAGGGGGCTACAATCAGCCCCAGCATTTT	CASSLRTGGYNQPQHF
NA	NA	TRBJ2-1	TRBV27	TGTGCCAGCAGAGTAACGGTTTTTGCCTACAATGAGCAGTTCTTC	CASRVTVFAYNEQFF
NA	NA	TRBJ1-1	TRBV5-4	TGTGCCAGCAGCTTGGCTGGGCCAGGATCGAACACTGAAGCTTTCTTT	CASSLAGPGSNTEAFF
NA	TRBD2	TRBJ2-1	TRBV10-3	TGTGCCATCAGTGGACTAGCGGGGGGGTACAATGAGCAGTTCTTC	CAISGLAGGYNEQFF